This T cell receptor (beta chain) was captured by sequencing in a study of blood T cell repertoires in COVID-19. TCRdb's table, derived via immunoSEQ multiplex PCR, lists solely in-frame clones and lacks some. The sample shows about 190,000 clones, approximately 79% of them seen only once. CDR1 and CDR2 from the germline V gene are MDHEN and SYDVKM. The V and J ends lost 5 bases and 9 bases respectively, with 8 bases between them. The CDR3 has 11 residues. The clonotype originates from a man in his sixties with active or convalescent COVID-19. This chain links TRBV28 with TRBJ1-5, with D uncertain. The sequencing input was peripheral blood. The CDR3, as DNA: TGTGCCAGCAGTGCGAACCGGCCCCAGCATTTT. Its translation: CASSANRPQHF.